This T cell receptor (beta chain) was found in a study of regulatory T cells in long-lasting Graves disease. Specified time point: newly diagnosed GD, antithyroid drugs for less than 3 months. Extracted RNA from PBMCs served as the source of the TCR library. Germline CDR1 is SGHRS and CDR2 is YFSETQ. V gave up 3 bases and J gave up 5 bases, with 13 bases separating them. The CDR3 has 14 amino acids. Arm-PCR with iRepertoire HTBI primers amplified the CDR3 regions for these TCR beta libraries. Authors' methods: Identification across samples found about 61 TRBV and approximately 15 TRBJ segments. TCRdb passed the multiplex PCR reads through MiXCR, listing each CDR3 protein once. These V and J calls originate from TCRdb's pipeline instead of the authors' own analysis. The sample yields 450,000 to 600,000 distinct CDR3 sequences, around 15% seen once. These data were also filed under a second study, of T cells in Graves' hyperthyroidism and ophthalmopathy. That paper adds: The TCR CDR3 first-round RT-PCR relied on the HTBI primer set.

This sequence originates from a man aged 40-50 years with Graves disease. The V call is TRBV5-1, the J call TRBJ2-3; perhaps TRBD1 as D (6 bases). The sequencing used peripheral blood mononuclear cells (PBMCs), collected at new diagnosis, from a patient treated with antithyroid drugs. CDR3 nucleotide sequence: TGCGCCAGCAGCTCGGACAGAATCATAGATACGCAGTATTTT. This gives the protein CASSSDRIIDTQYF.